The rows below give T cell receptor beta chains drawn from one sample of a study of PD-L1 blockade in urothelial cancer. Sequencing was performed with immunoSEQ multiplex PCR; in TCRdb, only in-frame clones are kept and a portion is missing. The profile shows 50,000 to 55,000 clones, roughly 86% of them singletons. The sequenced sample was PBMCs, obtained around atezolizumab (anti-PD-L1) treatment. These receptor sequences come from a man aged 55 to 69 with urothelial cancer. Each CDR3 is given with its conserved first and last residue. D genes are given only for firm matches. Only some rows state a clone size, as once, few, many or a class for expanded clones.

D gene,V gene,clone size,J gene,CDR3 DNA,CDR3 protein
TRBD2,TRBV5-1,-,TRBJ2-5,TGCGCCAGCAGCTTGGGACTAGCGGGGCCCCAAGAGACCCAGTACTTC,CASSLGLAGPQETQYF
TRBD1,TRBV10-3,-,TRBJ2-5,TGTGCCATCGGTAACTGGGGGACAGGGGGGACCCAGTACTTC,CAIGNWGTGGTQYF
-,TRBV18,-,TRBJ2-5,TGTGCCAGCTCACCGGATGCTCAGGGTGGTACTGGGACCCAGTACTTC,CASSPDAQGGTGTQYF
TRBD1,TRBV11-1,-,TRBJ1-1,TGTGCCAGCAGGATACAGGGGGGGAACACTGAAGCTTTCTTT,CASRIQGGNTEAFF
-,TRBV15,-,TRBJ2-3,TGTGCCACCAGCAGATCTTTAGCGGCCAACACAGATACGCAGTATTTT,CATSRSLAANTDTQYF
TRBD1,TRBV30,-,TRBJ1-2,TGTGCCTGGAGGCAGGGGGGAGGCTACACCTTC,CAWRQGGGYTF
-,TRBV20-1,-,TRBJ2-3,TGCAGTGCTAGGGTCCCGGAGGGGGCGTATTTT,CSARVPEGAYF
TRBD1,TRBV5-1,-,TRBJ1-6,TGCGCCAGCAGCTTGGTCCCCGACAGGGACAATTCACCCCTCCACTTT,CASSLVPDRDNSPLHF
TRBD1,TRBV5-5,once,TRBJ2-7,TGTGCCAGCAGCTGGCCAAAAGGACGACAGGGATCCTACGAGCAGTACTTC,CASSWPKGRQGSYEQYF
-,TRBV6-1,-,TRBJ2-3,TGTGCCAGCAGTGACCGGGGACTCCGCCGGGATACGCAGTATTTT,CASSDRGLRRDTQYF
-,TRBV7-2,once,TRBJ2-7,TGTGCCAGCAGCCACACCTACGAGCAGTACTTC,CASSHTYEQYF
-,TRBV6-5,-,TRBJ2-1,TGTGCCAGCAGTTACTCGGGGGCTTCTTACAATGAGCAGTTCTTC,CASSYSGASYNEQFF
-,TRBV28,few,TRBJ2-7,TGTGCCAGCAGCCCTCGGCGGGCCTACGAGCAGTACTTC,CASSPRRAYEQYF
TRBD1,TRBV5-6,-,TRBJ2-1,TGTGCCAGCAGCTTGGGACAGGGGGCCTACAATGAGCAGTTCTTC,CASSLGQGAYNEQFF
-,TRBV9,-,TRBJ2-5,TGTGCCAGCAGCGCGGGGGTTGGGGGGGCCCAAGAGACCCAGTACTTC,CASSAGVGGAQETQYF
-,TRBV5-1,once,TRBJ2-1,TGCGCCAGCAGCGAAAACAGGGCCTACAATGAGCAGTTCTTC,CASSENRAYNEQFF
-,TRBV7-9,-,TRBJ2-5,TGTGCCAGCAGCCCCATTCGACAGACTCAAGAGACCCAGTACTTC,CASSPIRQTQETQYF
-,TRBV30,-,TRBJ2-5,TGTGCCTGGAGCGCGAGGGACAACCAAGAGACCCAGTACTTC,CAWSARDNQETQYF
-,TRBV29-1,few,TRBJ1-2,TGCAGCGTTGAAGATCTTAATCAGGCGATCAGAACCTATGGCTACACCTTC,CSVEDLNQAIRTYGYTF
-,TRBV9,-,TRBJ1-2,TGTGCCAGCAGCGTAGCGGGGGGCTATGGCTACACCTTC,CASSVAGGYGYTF
TRBD1,TRBV10-1,-,TRBJ2-5,TGCGCCAGCAGTGTGTGGGACAGGGGGCTTGAGACCCAGTACTTC,CASSVWDRGLETQYF
-,TRBV5-6,-,TRBJ2-2,TGTGCCAGCAGGTTAGGGAGAACCGGGGAGCTGTTTTTT,CASRLGRTGELFF
TRBD1,TRBV30,-,TRBJ2-2,TGTGCCTGGTGGGGCCCCTCGGGACAGGGTCCTGTTATGACCGGGGAGCTGTTTTTT,CAWWGPSGQGPVMTGELFF
TRBD1,TRBV18,-,TRBJ1-1,TGTGCCAGTTCCCAATCCCGACAGGGAAGGGAAGCTTTCTTT,CASSQSRQGREAFF
TRBD2,TRBV5-4,-,TRBJ2-7,TGTGCCAGCAGCTTGGGACTAGCGGGAGAGTACGAGCAGTACTTC,CASSLGLAGEYEQYF
-,TRBV4-1,-,TRBJ2-2,TGCGCCAGCAGCCAAGATCACTCGGGGACCGGGGAGCTGTTTTTT,CASSQDHSGTGELFF
TRBD1,TRBV11-1,-,TRBJ1-1,TGTGCCAGCAGCCCGGACAGGGGGGAAGCTTTCTTT,CASSPDRGEAFF
TRBD1,TRBV9,-,TRBJ2-1,TGTGCCAGCAGCGCATACCCAGGGGGCACTGGACGCGCCGGGGCCGACAATGAGCAGTTCTTC,CASSAYPGGTGRAGADNEQFF
TRBD1,TRBV18,-,TRBJ2-1,TGTGCCAGCTCAAAAATCAAAGGGACAGGCGAGCAGTTCTTC,CASSKIKGTGEQFF
-,TRBV7-9,once,TRBJ1-1,TGTGCCAGCAGCGATGGTTGGGAGGGAGGAGAAGCTTTCTTT,CASSDGWEGGEAFF
-,TRBV5-1,few,TRBJ1-4,TGCGCCAGCAGCTTGGTGGCGGCCGTGGGTGAAAAACTGTTTTTT,CASSLVAAVGEKLFF
-,TRBV2,-,TRBJ2-7,TGTGCCAGCAGTGGGCAGTCCTACGAGCAGTACTTC,CASSGQSYEQYF
TRBD2,TRBV10-3,-,TRBJ2-5,TGTGCCATCAGTGGTGCGGGAGGCCACCGGGAGACCCAGTACTTC,CAISGAGGHRETQYF
-,TRBV5-1,once,TRBJ1-4,TGCGCCAGCAGCGCGGACAGCGCAACTAATGAAAAACTGTTTTTT,CASSADSATNEKLFF
-,TRBV6-5,-,TRBJ1-4,TGTGCCAGCAGGGCAGTCCAACCAAATGAAAAACTGTTTTTT,CASRAVQPNEKLFF
-,TRBV6-5,-,TRBJ2-7,TGTGCCAGCAGCCCGTGGGGAGGCGGCTACGAGCAGTACTTC,CASSPWGGGYEQYF
-,TRBV5-6,-,TRBJ2-7,TGTGCCAGCAGTCGGGTGAGGTCCCGGGACGAGCAGTACTTC,CASSRVRSRDEQYF
TRBD2,TRBV2,-,TRBJ2-2,TGTGCCTCCATCCAGCGGGGGACCGGGGAGCTGTTTTTT,CASIQRGTGELFF
-,TRBV18,-,TRBJ2-5,TGTGCCAGCTTGACCTCGGGGTTGGCGACCCAGTACTTC,CASLTSGLATQYF
-,TRBV14,-,TRBJ1-1,TGTGCCAGCAGCCTCGGTCCCGACACTGAAGCTTTCTTT,CASSLGPDTEAFF
TRBD2,TRBV6-5,-,TRBJ2-5,TGTGCCAGCCCGAACGTAGCGGGAGATAGGAAGACCCAGTACTTC,CASPNVAGDRKTQYF
-,TRBV15,-,TRBJ1-6,TGTGCCACCAGCAGAGCGGGAGGGTCCATGAATTCACCCCTCCACTTT,CATSRAGGSMNSPLHF
-,TRBV5-4,-,TRBJ1-1,TGTGCCAGCAGCTCGACCCAGACAGTGAACACTGAAGCTTTCTTT,CASSSTQTVNTEAFF
TRBD1,TRBV6-1,-,TRBJ1-1,TGTGCCAGCAGCCAGACAGGGGCGATCAACACTGAAGCTTTCTTT,CASSQTGAINTEAFF
TRBD2,TRBV7-3,-,TRBJ2-1,TGTGCCAGCAGCTCCCTGGGACTAGCGGGGAGCCATGAGCAGTTCTTC,CASSSLGLAGSHEQFF
TRBD1,TRBV7-3,-,TRBJ2-1,TGTGCCAGCAGCCGGAGTTTTCCCGGGACAGGGAGCTCCTACAATGAGCAGTTCTTC,CASSRSFPGTGSSYNEQFF
-,TRBV6-5,once,TRBJ1-2,TGTGCCAGCAGGCCCAAACAGGGCTACTATGGCTACACCTTC,CASRPKQGYYGYTF
-,TRBV6-1,-,TRBJ1-2,TGTGCCAGCAGTGAAGTGGGAGGGGGGTATGGCTACACCTTC,CASSEVGGGYGYTF
-,TRBV5-5,-,TRBJ2-7,TGTGCCAGCAGCCCACGGACAGACCTCAAGGGCGAGCAGTACTTC,CASSPRTDLKGEQYF
-,TRBV5-1,-,TRBJ1-3,TGCGCCAGCAGCTTGATCGGGGATCCCGGTCGAAACACCATATATTTT,CASSLIGDPGRNTIYF
TRBD2,TRBV4-2,-,TRBJ2-3,TGTGCCAGCAGCCAAGATAGGACTAGCGGGGCAGATACGCAGTATTTT,CASSQDRTSGADTQYF
-,TRBV28,-,TRBJ1-2,TGTGCCTGGGGGGGGCGAAGGGGCTATGGCTACACCTTC,CAWGGRRGYGYTF
TRBD1,TRBV7-8,-,TRBJ2-5,TGTGCCAGCAGCCGTACCTCTACGGGACAGCAAGAGACCCAGTACTTC,CASSRTSTGQQETQYF